This entry is about one T cell receptor beta chain. The V end was cut by 3 bases, the J end by 2 bases, with 9 bases between. Germline V CDR1 and CDR2: SGHTA, FQGNSA. This CDR3 is built from 14 residues. Sequenced by immunoSEQ multiplex PCR; TCRdb stores in-frame clones only, minus some. In the table there are 65,000 to 80,000 clones, roughly 84% of which are singletons. The record originates from a study of PD-L1 blockade in urothelial cancer. As for the study in general: Analysis of blood occurred 3 weeks (second dose) and 6 weeks after treatment start.

The clonotype originates from an older man with urothelial cancer. The chain joins TRBV7-2 to TRBJ2-3; possible D gene TRBD2, 6 bases. Source: PBMCs, taken around atezolizumab (anti-PD-L1) treatment. DNA of the CDR3: TGTGCCAGCAGCTTTGAGGGACTCACAGATACGCAGTATTTT. Translation: CASSFEGLTDTQYF.